The 13 T cell receptor beta chains in this list originate from one sample, sequenced in a study of T cells after yellow fever vaccination. Each CDR3 protein is one row after TCRdb ran MiXCR on the 5' RACE reads. In the table there are 250,000 to 400,000 distinct CDR3 sequences, 4.1% of which are singletons. Source: PBMCs, taken 5 days after the yellow fever booster vaccination. The receptors stem from a man in his late teens or twenties who received the YFV17D yellow fever vaccine.

This clonotype appeared a few times. The chain couples TRBV2 to TRBJ1-5; unclear D gene. CDR1 and CDR2 (germline): SNHLY, FYNNEI. The CDR3 totals 12 residues. Trimming took off 3 bases at V and 2 bases at J, with 2 bases between the two ends. In DNA, the CDR3 is TGTGCCAGCAGTGAGGGCAATCAGCCCCAGCATTTT. Translation: CASSEGNQPQHF.

The sample holds many counts of this clonotype. The J gene is TRBJ1-2, the V gene TRBV5-4; D might be TRBD1 (5 bases). This CDR3 has 14 residues. Trimming shortened V by 5 bases and J by 0 bases, and 11 bases separated the two germline ends. The germline V gene encodes CDR1 SGHNT and CDR2 YYREEE (reference sequence). The CDR3 region is CASRGTETNYGYTF. The CDR3 nucleotides are TGTGCCAGCAGGGGGACCGAGACTAACTATGGCTACACCTTC.

This clonotype was seen ten or more times. J is TRBJ1-5 and V is TRBV18; D perhaps matches TRBD1 (6 bases). The CDR3 runs to 17 residues. Germline loops: CDR1 KGHSH, CDR2 LQKENI. V lost 4 bases to trimming and J lost 0 bases, with 16 bases between them. CDR3 nucleotide sequence: TGTGCCAGCTCACTATCAGGTGGACAGTATAGCAATCAGCCCCAGCATTTT. Its translation is CASSLSGGQYSNQPQHF.

This chain uses TRBV13 with TRBJ1-1; D gene ambiguous. V was clipped by 5 bases and J by 1 base, with 11 bases between them. CDR3 length: 14 residues. CDR1 PRHDT and CDR2 FYEKMQ come from the germline V gene (reference sequence). The CDR3 loop reads CASSPVTENTEAFF. The CDR3 DNA sequence: TGTGCCAGCAGCCCAGTTACAGAGAACACTGAAGCTTTCTTT.

This clonotype appeared a few times. The chain joins TRBV3-1 to TRBJ2-7; 10 nucleotides match TRBD2. The CDR3 runs 15 residues. Germline V gene lookup returns CDR1 LGHDT and CDR2 YNNKEL (reference sequence). The V gene end was trimmed by 4 bases and the J gene end by 4 bases; junction bases not matched to a gene: 7. The CDR3 DNA reads as TGTGCCAGCAGCCCAGAGACACTAGCGGGGTACGAGCAGTACTTC. Residues: CASSPETLAGYEQYF.

This clonotype was seen many times. This chain links TRBV29-1 with TRBJ2-1; D call uncertain. CDR1 is SQVTM and CDR2 is ANQGSEA in the germline V gene. Trimming left V 6 bases short and J 0 bases short, with 18 bases between. This CDR3 comprises 16 residues. CDR3 region: CSVTLFGSSSYNEQFF. The DNA for the CDR3 is TGCAGCGTCACTCTATTTGGGTCAAGCTCCTACAATGAGCAGTTCTTC.

The rearrangement uses TRBV19 and TRBJ2-1, with 9 bases that match TRBD1. CDR1 is LNHDA and CDR2 is SQIVND in the germline V gene (reference sequence). This CDR3 region has 13 residues. V trimming: 3 bases; J trimming: 15 bases; junction bases outside the gene matches: 9. Here the CDR3 reads CASSIGSGTGSFF. The DNA for the CDR3 is TGTGCCAGTAGTATTGGCTCCGGGACAGGGTCGTTCTTC. Full variable domain (rest looked up from reference TRBV19 and TRBJ2-1): DGGITQSPKYLFRKEGQNVTLSCEQNLNHDAMYWYRQDPGQGLRLIYYSQIVNDFQKGDIAEGYSVSREKKESFPLTVTSAQKNPTAFYLCASSIGSGTGSFFGPGTRLTVL.

This clonotype occurred many times. The chain recombines TRBV20-1 with TRBJ1-1, with D unresolved. Trimming left V 6 bases short and J 3 bases short, with 11 bases between. This CDR3 comprises 12 residues. Germline V gene sequence: CDR1 DFQATT, CDR2 SNEGSKA (reference sequence). The CDR3 DNA sequence: TGCAGTGCCCGCCCCCCAGACACTGAAGCTTTCTTT. It translates to CSARPPDTEAFF.

This chain uses TRBV7-2 with TRBJ2-7, with 7 bases aligning to TRBD2. V dropped 1 base and J dropped 7; count of bases not matched to a gene: 4. Germline values: CDR1 SGHTA, CDR2 FQGNSA. This CDR3 has 13 amino acids. Here the CDR3 DNA reads TGTGCCAGCAGCTTAGTGGGGGGGAGGGAGCAGTACGTC. Its translation: CASSLVGGREQYV.

The J gene is TRBJ1-2, the V gene TRBV12-3 or TRBV12-4, with 7 bases matching TRBD1. The CDR3 runs 14 residues. V trimming: 1 base; J trimming: 5 bases; junction bases outside the gene matches: 4. Here the CDR3 reads CASSLGQGYYGYTF. The CDR3 DNA reads as TGTGCCAGCAGTTTAGGACAGGGTTATTATGGCTACACCTTC.

This chain uses TRBV6-5 with TRBJ2-3; weak D call: TRBD2 (6 bases). Trimming pared 6 bases from V and 2 bases from J, leaving 15 bases between. The CDR3 contains 15 residues. CDR1 is MNHEY, CDR2 SVGAGI, per germline. Written as DNA, the CDR3 is TGTGCCAGCAGAGCCCTTGGCGGGGCCACAGATACGCAGTATTTT. Amino acid sequence: CASRALGGATDTQYF.

This clonotype was seen ten or more times. The chain joins TRBV20-1 to TRBJ2-1; D remains unclear. V lost 6 bases and J 0 bases, leaving 9 bases between the germline ends. Germline loops: CDR1 DFQATT, CDR2 SNEGSKA (reference sequence). The CDR3 length is 13 residues. The CDR3 sequence is CSARAYSYNEQFF. In DNA form, the CDR3 reads TGCAGTGCGCGAGCGTACTCCTACAATGAGCAGTTCTTC.

This chain joins TRBV12-3 or TRBV12-4 and TRBJ1-5; TRBD1 matches at 7 bases. The junction had 8 bases not matched to a gene; V was cut back by 6 bases and J by 6 bases. The CDR3 runs to 14 residues. Written as DNA, the CDR3 is TGTGCCAGCAGCGATGGACAGGCTACTCAGCCCCAGCATTTT. Protein: CASSDGQATQPQHF.